Listed below are T cell receptor beta chains from one sample, sequenced in a study of CD8 T cells in ankylosing spondylitis. TCRdb reprocessed the 5' RACE reads with MiXCR, giving one entry per CDR3 protein. The table shows 700,000 or so distinct CDR3 sequences, with roughly 20% occurring only once. The sample consisted of blood, either unsorted or a sorted T cell fraction (not recorded which). The receptors stem from a male donor with ankylosing spondylitis. Each CDR3 is given without its conserved first and last residue. D genes are given only for firm matches. Size tells how often a clone was seen (once, few, many) or the class of an expanded clone, and some rows leave it out.

D gene | J gene | V gene | clone size | CDR3 protein
NA | TRBJ2-2 | TRBV28 | few | ASTTPDGAGELF
NA | TRBJ1-1 | TRBV27 | few | ASSLLNPRKNTEAF
TRBD1 | TRBJ2-2 | TRBV12-3/TRBV12-4 | NA | ASSLWTGGIAGELF
NA | TRBJ2-3 | TRBV12-3/TRBV12-4 | many | ASSLTGLGTDTQY
TRBD1 | TRBJ2-1 | TRBV2 | NA | ASRTGKGDNEQF
NA | TRBJ2-3 | TRBV10-3 | NA | AISPLADTQY
NA | TRBJ1-1 | TRBV6-5 | NA | ASSYSHRREAF
NA | TRBJ2-7 | TRBV21-1 | NA | ASSPTPGAKHYEQY
TRBD2 | TRBJ2-3 | TRBV7-3 | NA | ASSSSGRNEDTQY
TRBD1 | TRBJ1-5 | TRBV6-2/TRBV6-3 | NA | ASSLGQGARGPQH
NA | TRBJ2-7 | TRBV18 | NA | ASSHSWGGYEQY
NA | TRBJ2-7 | TRBV7-6 | NA | ASSLKGVAGVNEQY
NA | TRBJ2-5 | TRBV6-2/TRBV6-3 | NA | ASTPGTPQETQY
TRBD1 | TRBJ1-4 | TRBV7-2 | few | ASRPTGTGNEKLF
NA | TRBJ2-1 | TRBV29-1 | few | SVVYYSSYNEQF
NA | TRBJ2-3 | TRBV20-1 | NA | SARDRPTGKGTDTQY
TRBD1 | TRBJ2-5 | TRBV30 | few | AWSDPGGQGVKTQY